This paragraph covers one T cell receptor beta chain sequence. The antigen is undetermined. A much larger clone sits a single nucleotide away, making a read error possible. Treatment here: approximately nine-day PBMC culture with coronavirus spike peptide pools or control peptides (ViraFEST assay). The data originate from a study of vaccination and CD4 T cells after COVID-19. There are 13 residues in the CDR3. The germline CDR1 and CDR2 sequences are DFQATT and SNEGSKA (reference sequence). With the Oncomine TCR Beta short-read assay, DNA from cultured CD4+ T cells was sequenced. TCRdb recomputed calls from the PCR reads with MiXCR, one row per CDR3 protein. This sample carries roughly 15,000 distinct CDR3 sequences, approximately 49% of them seen once, and the ten largest clones take 12%.

V is TRBV20-1 and J is TRBJ1-3; D remains ambiguous. The sequencing sample was made of CD4+ T cells from blood, cultured in vitro. The sequence derives from a human donor who had recovered from COVID-19. The CDR3 DNA reads TGCGGTGCCCCCCGGGCAGCTGGAAACACCATATATTTT. Translated, it gives CGAPRAAGNTIYF.